This T cell receptor beta chain was profiled in a study of neurological immune-mediated disorders. TCRdb ran MiXCR on the 5' RACE reads and lists one entry per CDR3 protein. The sample shows tens of thousands of distinct CDR3 sequences, roughly 3.9% of them seen only once. 2 million PBMCs stored at -80 C were the source of the unsorted libraries. The study, taken as a whole, reports: The multiple sclerosis repertoire cluster had no clinical or MRI feature associated with it. Subjects shared no identical expanded-clone CDR3 amino acid sequences, suggesting private TCR-beta repertoires in all groups. The phylogenetic placement of 18 of 34 multiple sclerosis patients' repertoires in one related-CDR3 cluster constitutes a possible signature.

This clonotype was counted at least ten times. The antigen is undetermined. Germline V gives CDR1 SGHAT, CDR2 FQNNGV. The CDR3 sequence is 15 residues long. Unmatched junction bases numbered 9, after V lost 4 bases and J lost 4 bases. This receptor was taken from a man between 25 and 39 years old with multiple sclerosis. The sample taken for sequencing was PBMCs. This rearrangement joins TRBV11-2 to TRBJ1-2, with 7 positions matching TRBD1. For the CDR3, the DNA is TGTGCCAGCAGCTGGAATTGGGACAGTTCCTATGGCTACACCTTC. It codes for CASSWNWDSSYGYTF.